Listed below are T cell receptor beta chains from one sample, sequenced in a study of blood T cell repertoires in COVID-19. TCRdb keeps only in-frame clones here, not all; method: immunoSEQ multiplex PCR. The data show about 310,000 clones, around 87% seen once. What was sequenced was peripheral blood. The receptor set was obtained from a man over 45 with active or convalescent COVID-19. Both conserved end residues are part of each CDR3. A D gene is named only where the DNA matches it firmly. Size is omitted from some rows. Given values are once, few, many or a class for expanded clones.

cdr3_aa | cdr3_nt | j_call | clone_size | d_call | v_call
CASSEYETSEQYF | TGTGCCAGCTCCGAATACGAGACTAGCGAGCAGTACTTC | TRBJ2-7 | . | . | TRBV18
CASKQSSGANVLTF | TGTGCCAGCAAACAAAGCTCTGGGGCCAACGTCCTGACTTTC | TRBJ2-6 | once | . | TRBV2
CASSSRDFNGEKLFF | TGCGCCAGCAGCAGCCGGGACTTCAATGGGGAAAAACTGTTTTTT | TRBJ1-4 | . | . | TRBV5-1
CATSRNLLLGFNYEQFF | TGTGCCACCAGCAGAAACCTTTTGCTAGGTTTCAACTATGAGCAGTTCTTC | TRBJ2-1 | once | . | TRBV15
CASSYTGGDSGNTIYF | TGTGCCAGCAGCTATACAGGGGGCGACTCTGGAAACACCATATATTTT | TRBJ1-3 | . | TRBD1 | TRBV7-2
CASSLVSGRTNTGELFF | TGTGCCAGCAGCTTAGTGTCAGGGAGGACGAACACCGGGGAGCTGTTTTTT | TRBJ2-2 | once | . | TRBV7-3
CASSPGQGVTDTQYF | TGTGCCAGCAGCCCGGGACAGGGGGTCACAGATACGCAGTATTTT | TRBJ2-3 | . | TRBD1 | TRBV11-2
CATSSSRQKAEAFF | TGTGCCACCAGTAGCTCTCGACAGAAGGCTGAAGCTTTCTTT | TRBJ1-1 | . | . | TRBV24-1
CASSLSGHRGYTF | TGTGCCAGCAGTTTATCGGGACACAGGGGCTACACCTTC | TRBJ1-2 | . | . | TRBV28
CASSLRRGLDIQYF | TGTGCCAGCAGCTTACGGAGGGGTTTGGACATTCAGTACTTC | TRBJ2-4 | . | . | TRBV11-2
CASSYRAGTATGELFF | TGTGCCAGCAGCTACAGGGCCGGGACAGCCACCGGGGAGCTGTTTTTT | TRBJ2-2 | . | TRBD1 | TRBV7-2
CASTHRQGAHPDTQYF | TGTGCCAGCACCCACCGACAGGGGGCCCACCCAGATACGCAGTATTTT | TRBJ2-3 | . | TRBD1 | TRBV6-6
CASSPAYISRGPYEQYF | TGTGCCAGCAGCCCAGCTTATATCAGCAGGGGCCCCTACGAGCAGTACTTC | TRBJ2-7 | . | . | TRBV7-3
CASPLWDRGREKLFF | TGTGCTAGTCCCCTGTGGGACAGGGGGCGTGAAAAACTGTTTTTT | TRBJ1-4 | . | TRBD1 | TRBV12-5
CASNGPAGGYTDTQYF | TGTGCCAGCAACGGCCCAGCCGGGGGGTACACAGATACGCAGTATTTT | TRBJ2-3 | . | TRBD2 | TRBV2
CASSVGGTGVSEQFF | TGTGCCAGCAGCGTAGGGGGAACGGGAGTAAGTGAGCAGTTCTTC | TRBJ2-1 | few | . | TRBV9
CATRRREGLNEQFF | TGTGCCACGAGAAGGCGGGAGGGCCTCAATGAGCAGTTCTTC | TRBJ2-1 | few | TRBD2 | TRBV10-3
CSASLIPRSSGGSYEQYF | TGCAGTGCTAGTCTCATCCCAAGGTCTAGCGGGGGCTCCTACGAGCAGTACTTC | TRBJ2-7 | . | TRBD2 | TRBV20-1
CATSPRDLSYGYTF | TGTGCCACCAGTCCCCGGGACTTGTCCTATGGCTACACCTTC | TRBJ1-2 | once | . | TRBV24-1
CASSYAQYYGYTF | TGTGCCAGCAGTTACGCACAGTACTATGGCTACACCTTC | TRBJ1-2 | . | . | TRBV6-5
CASSQGGGLNTEAFF | TGTGCCAGCAGCCAAGGCGGAGGGCTGAACACTGAAGCTTTCTTT | TRBJ1-1 | . | . | TRBV4-2
CASSLGTGGVRDGYTF | TGTGCCAGCAGTTTGGGGACAGGGGGTGTTCGTGATGGCTACACCTTC | TRBJ1-2 | . | TRBD1 | TRBV28
CASSPLGVADSYEQYF | TGCGCCAGCAGCCCCCTCGGGGTAGCGGACTCCTACGAGCAGTACTTC | TRBJ2-7 | . | . | TRBV5-1
CASSVDASGGANTDTQYF | TGTGCCAGCAGCGTAGATGCTAGCGGGGGGGCTAACACAGATACGCAGTATTTT | TRBJ2-3 | . | TRBD2 | TRBV9
CASSYFGSNSPLHF | TGTGCCAGCAGTTACTTTGGCTCTAATTCACCCCTCCACTTT | TRBJ1-6 | . | . | TRBV6-5
CASSPGTSYEQYF | TGTGCCAGCAGCCCCGGGACTAGCTACGAGCAGTACTTC | TRBJ2-7 | . | TRBD2 | TRBV7-2
CASSLVGDNSPLHF | TGTGCCAGCAGCTTAGTTGGAGATAATTCACCCCTCCACTTT | TRBJ1-6 | . | . | TRBV7-9
CASSYDRDTYEQYF | TGTGCCAGCAGTTACGACAGAGACACTTACGAGCAGTACTTC | TRBJ2-7 | once | . | TRBV6-5
CASSPQRVPLHF | TGTGCCAGCAGCCCCCAACGGGTGCCCCTCCACTTT | TRBJ1-6 | . | . | TRBV12-3/TRBV12-4
CASSGGTDTEAFF | TGTGCCAGCTCGGGGGGGACGGACACTGAAGCTTTCTTT | TRBJ1-1 | . | . | TRBV18
CASSQVGGGRTSGNTIYF | TGTGCCAGCAGCCAAGTAGGGGGGGGACGGACCTCTGGAAACACCATATATTTT | TRBJ1-3 | . | . | TRBV14
CASSPTPNTEAFF | TGTGCCAGCAGTCCTACCCCGAACACTGAAGCTTTCTTT | TRBJ1-1 | once | . | TRBV28
CASSQEAGRKETQYF | TGTGCCAGCAGCCAAGAGGCGGGGAGAAAAGAGACCCAGTACTTC | TRBJ2-5 | . | . | TRBV4-2
CASSLDPPAGGTDTQYF | TGCGCCAGCAGCTTGGACCCTCCGGCGGGGGGCACAGATACGCAGTATTTT | TRBJ2-3 | . | TRBD2 | TRBV5-1
CASSLNGYEQYF | TGTGCCAGCAGTTTAAACGGCTACGAGCAGTACTTC | TRBJ2-7 | . | . | TRBV28
CASSVVGTASGNTIYF | TGTGCCAGCAGCGTAGTTGGGACAGCCTCTGGAAACACCATATATTTT | TRBJ1-3 | few | TRBD1 | TRBV9
CASSLEGPPNYGYTF | TGCGCCAGCAGCTTGGAGGGGCCGCCTAACTATGGCTACACCTTC | TRBJ1-2 | . | . | TRBV5-1